Presented here are 9 T cell receptor beta chains from one specimen sequenced in a study of human thymus T cells (dated by TCRdb to 2020 to 2022). The thymus tissue came from surgical resects taken out during corrective cardiac surgery. To prepare the library, the immunoSEQ multiplex PCR assay was applied. Drawn from immuneACCESS, this table holds only the in-frame rearrangements with V and J called that TCRdb kept. Clones are partly lost; checked studies trace under half to an unresolved V gene and leave the rest unexplained. The sample profile shows some 80,000 clones; around 96% of them were found once. The ten most abundant clones make up roughly 0.03% of the sample. Sample: thymus tissue. These receptors came from a boy younger than two with a congenital heart defect but otherwise immunologically healthy.

The chain couples TRBV6-5 to TRBJ2-1, with 7 bases aligning to TRBD2. The V gene's germline CDR1 is MNHEY and CDR2 SVGAGI. This CDR3 contains 16 residues. V was clipped by 1 base and J by 2 bases; unmatched bases: 5. The chain's CDR3 is CASSYWGRVPYNEQFF. For the CDR3, the DNA is TGTGCCAGCAGTTACTGGGGGAGGGTCCCCTACAATGAGCAGTTCTTC.

The chain joins TRBV9 to TRBJ2-1; D not certain. V lost 4 bases and J lost 4, with 9 bases in between. The germline gives CDR1 SGDLS, CDR2 YYNGEE. The CDR3 totals 13 residues. The CDR3 here is CASSSGGYNEQFF. As DNA, the CDR3 is TGTGCCAGCAGCTCAGGTGGGTACAATGAGCAGTTCTTC. The variable domain in full, completed from reference TRBV9 and TRBJ2-1, reads DSGVTQTPKHLITATGQRVTLRCSPRSGDLSVYWYQQSLDQGLQFLIQYYNGEERAKGNILERFSAQQFPDLHSELNLSSLELGDSALYFCASSSGGYNEQFFGPGTRLTVL.

The V gene is TRBV4-3, the J gene TRBJ2-7; D may be TRBD2 (5 bases). There are 15 residues in the CDR3. CDR1 is LGHNA and CDR2 is YSLEER in the germline V gene. Deletions cut 1 base from V and 3 bases from J, with 13 bases between. The CDR3 coding sequence is TGCGCCAGCAGCCAAGTCCAGCGACGGGACTACGAGCAGTACTTC. This sequence encodes CASSQVQRRDYEQYF.

This sequence joins TRBV5-5 and TRBJ2-1; no firm D call. Germline loops: CDR1 SGHKS, CDR2 YYEKEE (reference sequence). This CDR3 is built from 13 residues. Trimming cost V 1 base and J 9 bases, with 11 bases left between them. The CDR3 DNA sequence: TGTGCCAGCAGCTTGTTCCCGGCCCTTGAGCAGTTCTTC. The encoded protein is CASSLFPALEQFF.

The CDR3 region is CAWLPISPLHF. The CDR3 coding sequence is TGTGCCTGGTTGCCAATCTCACCCCTCCACTTT. The chain employs TRBV30 and TRBJ1-6, with D hard to call. The V gene's germline CDR1 is GTSNPN and CDR2 SVGIG (reference sequence). Trimming took off 5 bases at V and 10 bases at J, with 9 bases between the two ends. The CDR3 consists of 11 residues.

V gene TRBV27 combines with J gene TRBJ1-5; D is ambiguous. The CDR3 contains 19 residues. CDR1 is MNHEY, CDR2 SMNVEV, per germline (reference sequence). V lost 5 bases and J lost 0, with 23 bases in between. The CDR3 loop reads CASSPIFRKLSRSNQPQHF. The CDR3, as DNA: TGTGCCAGCAGTCCCATTTTTCGGAAACTATCTCGTAGCAATCAGCCCCAGCATTTT.

The chain carries TRBV5-1 and TRBJ1-1; D may be TRBD1 (6 bases). Trimming left V 1 base short and J 0 bases short, with 19 bases between. The germline V gene encodes CDR1 SGHRS and CDR2 YFSETQ. This CDR3 has 18 residues. CDR3 bases: TGCGCCAGCAGCTTGCCTACCCCGGACAGCGGAATGAACACTGAAGCTTTCTTT. Protein product: CASSLPTPDSGMNTEAFF.

This chain links TRBV7-2 with TRBJ1-5, with D possibly matching TRBD1 (5 bases). The CDR3 runs 14 residues. CDR1 and CDR2 from the germline V gene are SGHTA and FQGNSA. The V gene lost 0 bases and the J gene lost 4 bases, with 7 bases spanning the gap. This chain's CDR3 is CASSLAGGNQPQHF. DNA for the CDR3: TGTGCCAGCAGCTTAGCCGGGGGAAATCAGCCCCAGCATTTT.

The V gene is TRBV4-3, the J gene TRBJ2-2; possibly TRBD1 or TRBD2 for D (5 bases each). Trimming stripped 4 bases from V and 0 bases from J, with 12 bases between. There are 16 residues in the CDR3. CDR1 is LGHNA and CDR2 is YSLEER in the germline V gene. The chain's CDR3 is CASSPWDRPNTGELFF. DNA of the CDR3: TGCGCCAGCAGCCCCTGGGACCGACCGAACACCGGGGAGCTGTTTTTT.